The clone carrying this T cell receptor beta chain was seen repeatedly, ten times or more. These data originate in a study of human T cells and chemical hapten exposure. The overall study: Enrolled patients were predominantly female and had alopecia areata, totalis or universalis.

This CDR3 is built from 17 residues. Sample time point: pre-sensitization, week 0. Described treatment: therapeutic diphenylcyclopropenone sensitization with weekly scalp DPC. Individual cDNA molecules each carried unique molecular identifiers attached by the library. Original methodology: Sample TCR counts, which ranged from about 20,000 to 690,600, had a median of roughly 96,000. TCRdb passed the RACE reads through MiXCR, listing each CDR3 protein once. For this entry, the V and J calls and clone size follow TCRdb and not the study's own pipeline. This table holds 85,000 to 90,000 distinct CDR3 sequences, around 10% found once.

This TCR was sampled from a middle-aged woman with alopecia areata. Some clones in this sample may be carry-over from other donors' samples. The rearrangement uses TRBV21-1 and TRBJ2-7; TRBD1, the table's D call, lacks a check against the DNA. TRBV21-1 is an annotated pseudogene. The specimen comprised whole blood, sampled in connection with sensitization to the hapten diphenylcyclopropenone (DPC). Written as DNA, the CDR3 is TGTGCCAGCAGCACTTACCCCCGGGACAGGGGGCCCTACGAGCAGTACTTC. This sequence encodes CASSTYPRDRGPYEQYF.